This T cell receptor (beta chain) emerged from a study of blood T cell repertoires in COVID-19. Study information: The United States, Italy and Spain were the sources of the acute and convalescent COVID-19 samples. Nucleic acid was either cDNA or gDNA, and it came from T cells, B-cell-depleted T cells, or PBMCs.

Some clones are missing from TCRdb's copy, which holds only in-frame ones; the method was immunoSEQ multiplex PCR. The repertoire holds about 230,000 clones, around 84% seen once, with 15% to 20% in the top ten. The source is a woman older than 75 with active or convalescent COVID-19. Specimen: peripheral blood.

CDR3 loop: CASSKGEENTEAFF. The CDR3, as DNA: TGCGCCAGCAGCAAGGGAGAGGAAAACACTGAAGCTTTCTTT. The chain couples TRBV5-1 to TRBJ1-1; D unclear. There are 14 residues in the CDR3. From germline, CDR1 is SGHRS and CDR2 YFSETQ. Trimming left V 4 bases short and J 2 bases short, with 12 bases between.